A selection of T cell receptor beta chains follows, all from one sample in a study of blood T cells in healthy people across ages. TCRdb independently ran MiXCR on the 5' RACE reads; one entry per CDR3 protein. This repertoire shows some 930,000 distinct CDR3 sequences, 25% to 35% found once; its top ten account for 10%. These same records also appear under a second study, on T cells of mothers and their children.

What was sequenced was blood. These receptors all stem from a middle-aged woman in good health. Both conserved end residues are part of each CDR3. The order of the fields is J gene, V gene, CDR3 protein.

j_gene: TRBJ2-6
v_gene: TRBV7-3
CDR3aa: CASSLDPVSLPTVFSGANVLTF

j_gene: TRBJ1-6
v_gene: TRBV7-2
CDR3aa: CTSSLIPQDRGNSPLHF

j_gene: TRBJ1-6
v_gene: TRBV20-1
CDR3aa: CSARDRVGSPPTLLNSPLHF

j_gene: TRBJ2-3
v_gene: TRBV20-1
CDR3aa: CSARPTLTDTQYF

j_gene: TRBJ1-6
v_gene: TRBV14
CDR3aa: CASSQGRVVYNSPLHF

j_gene: TRBJ1-6
v_gene: TRBV20-1
CDR3aa: CSASTGYPAYSPLHF

j_gene: TRBJ1-1
v_gene: TRBV20-1
CDR3aa: CSAGQGMNTEAFF

j_gene: TRBJ2-7
v_gene: TRBV6-2/TRBV6-3
CDR3aa: CASSLLTKTYEQYF

j_gene: TRBJ2-3
v_gene: TRBV12-3/TRBV12-4
CDR3aa: CASSMGQSTDAQYF

j_gene: TRBJ2-5
v_gene: TRBV7-2
CDR3aa: CASRPTGYETQYF

j_gene: TRBJ2-1
v_gene: TRBV7-9
CDR3aa: CATLSSGSYNEQFF

j_gene: TRBJ2-3
v_gene: TRBV12-3/TRBV12-4
CDR3aa: CASSLGRWGGVRSDAQYF

j_gene: TRBJ2-5
v_gene: TRBV12-3/TRBV12-4
CDR3aa: CASSLSAIRQETHYF

j_gene: TRBJ2-2
v_gene: TRBV28
CDR3aa: CASIFSGGTNTGELFF

j_gene: TRBJ1-5
v_gene: TRBV20-1
CDR3aa: CSAGQDRPQHF

j_gene: TRBJ1-6
v_gene: TRBV29-1
CDR3aa: CSVDVGNNSPLHF

j_gene: TRBJ2-1
v_gene: TRBV28
CDR3aa: CASSGASGRRWNEQFF

j_gene: TRBJ2-1
v_gene: TRBV7-2
CDR3aa: CASSPRWTSGGQFF

j_gene: TRBJ1-1
v_gene: TRBV4-1
CDR3aa: CASSRNSKAFF

j_gene: TRBJ2-7
v_gene: TRBV28
CDR3aa: CASSSPGRDYEQYF

j_gene: TRBJ2-6
v_gene: TRBV3-1
CDR3aa: CASSLGWGSGSTGANVRTF

j_gene: TRBJ1-1
v_gene: TRBV11-2
CDR3aa: CASSSGDRSMNTEAFF

j_gene: -
v_gene: TRBV7-3
CDR3aa: CASNFGGQGYEQYF